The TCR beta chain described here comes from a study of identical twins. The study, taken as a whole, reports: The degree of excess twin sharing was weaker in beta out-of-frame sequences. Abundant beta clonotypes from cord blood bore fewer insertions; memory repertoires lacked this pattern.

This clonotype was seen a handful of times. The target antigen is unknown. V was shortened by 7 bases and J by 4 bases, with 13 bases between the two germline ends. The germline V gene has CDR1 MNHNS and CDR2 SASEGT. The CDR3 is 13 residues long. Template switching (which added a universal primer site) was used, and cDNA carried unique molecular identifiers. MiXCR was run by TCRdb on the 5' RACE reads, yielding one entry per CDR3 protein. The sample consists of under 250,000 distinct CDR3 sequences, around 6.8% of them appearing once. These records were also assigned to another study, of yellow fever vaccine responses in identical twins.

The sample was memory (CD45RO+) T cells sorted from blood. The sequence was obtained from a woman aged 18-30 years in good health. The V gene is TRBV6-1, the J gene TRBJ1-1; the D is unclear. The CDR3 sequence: CASTLRSGTEAFF. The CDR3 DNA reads TGTGCCAGCACCCTCCGGTCAGGCACTGAAGCTTTCTTT.